This T cell receptor (beta chain) was sequenced for a study of post-analysis software for immune sequencing data (dated by TCRdb to 2015 to 2017). Describing the broader study: Disease courses on record covered relapsing-remitting, secondary progressive and progressive-relapsing multiple sclerosis, though some patients had no subtype annotation. The multiple sclerosis patient repertoires were compared with under 13 previously published healthy control repertoires from donors aged 6 to 25 years. A subset of samples was prepared in parallel using single-end sample barcoding, then pooled and co-amplified after Illumina adapter ligation.

What the authors observed across the whole study: Significantly lower normalized Chao1 diversity was found in multiple sclerosis patients than in controls, suggesting substantial peripheral T-cell clonal expansion. When samples were clustered directly using the F measure, samples prepared in the same batch co-clustered strongly, which prompted a batch-effect correction. The control group was slightly older than the multiple sclerosis patient group. Significantly higher frequencies in patients than in controls were found for five TRBV segments, including TRBV5-6, TRBV5-1 and TRBV20-1.

The germline V gene (reference sequence) specifies DFQATT as CDR1 and SNEGSKA as CDR2. Relative to germline, V is missing 5 bases and J is missing 0 bases, with 4 bases of the junction outside any gene match. Measured from the cysteine to the phenylalanine, the CDR3 is 15 residues long. CDR3 DNA is the only sequence kept; it has 45 bases, read in frame from the first base. This clonotype was picked up a small number of times. There is no known antigen for this receptor. No clone much larger than this one lies a single base away; base qualities are absent. TCR beta repertoires were profiled from peripheral blood of 10 to 15 young patients with multiple sclerosis to demonstrate the VDJtools post-analysis software. The multiple sclerosis patients were children and adolescents ranging in age from roughly 6 to 15 years. The library was prepared using PCR. These reads were obtained on an Illumina HiSeq 2500. Unique molecular identifiers were incorporated into TCR beta cDNA libraries to reduce PCR and sequencing biases. Approximately 500,000 cDNA molecules were obtained for every 1 to 10 million input T cells, so each molecule roughly corresponded to one T cell. The patient libraries were prepared and sequenced using the same protocol as the earlier healthy control dataset. Within a given batch, samples were prepared together, multiplexed and sequenced on the same HiSeq lane. The paper's processing steps were these. MIGEC handled the raw barcoded reads, throwing out single-read molecular identifier groups before consensus assembly and CDR3 extraction. Clonotype tables were post-analysed with VDJtools, normalizing diversity by down-sampling all datasets to the smallest sample size. In repertoire overlap clustering, CDR3 amino acid sequences, but not nucleotide sequences, were matched to correct batch-related cross-sample contamination. Using fastp at Q25 and MiXCR, TCRdb reprocessed the public reads and kept productive beta chains. All rows with the same CDR3 protein become a single entry with the most common DNA and genes. V and J calls and clone size were set by TCRdb, not the authors. The sample contains hundreds of thousands of distinct CDR3 sequences, 40% to 50% of them found a single time. Under 2% of the sample rests with the top ten.

The V gene is TRBV20-1 and the J gene is TRBJ2-3, and 11 bases in between align with TRBD2. The clonotype was recovered from a girl aged 5-17 years with multiple sclerosis. The sequencing sample was made of blood. CDR3 sequence: CSASLAGGSTDTQYF. The sequence in DNA is TGCAGTGCTTCCTTAGCGGGGGGGAGCACAGATACGCAGTATTTT.